This T cell receptor beta chain was retrieved from a study of blood T cell repertoires in COVID-19. Study context: Sites in the United States, Italy and Spain provided acute and convalescent COVID-19 samples.

Sequencing was performed with immunoSEQ multiplex PCR; in TCRdb, only in-frame clones are kept and a portion is missing. The sample consists of some 530,000 clones, 70% to 90% of them appearing once. Trimming took off 4 bases at V and 9 bases at J, with 14 bases between the two ends. CDR1 and CDR2 (germline): SGHTS, YDEGEE. The CDR3 is 13 residues long. This sequence joins TRBV5-8 and TRBJ1-5; D unresolved. Material: peripheral blood. The sequence was obtained from a human donor in a cohort sampled during active COVID-19. The CDR3 sequence: CASSLDGEGPQHF. The CDR3 region has the DNA TGTGCCAGCAGCCTGGACGGGGAAGGGCCCCAGCATTTT.